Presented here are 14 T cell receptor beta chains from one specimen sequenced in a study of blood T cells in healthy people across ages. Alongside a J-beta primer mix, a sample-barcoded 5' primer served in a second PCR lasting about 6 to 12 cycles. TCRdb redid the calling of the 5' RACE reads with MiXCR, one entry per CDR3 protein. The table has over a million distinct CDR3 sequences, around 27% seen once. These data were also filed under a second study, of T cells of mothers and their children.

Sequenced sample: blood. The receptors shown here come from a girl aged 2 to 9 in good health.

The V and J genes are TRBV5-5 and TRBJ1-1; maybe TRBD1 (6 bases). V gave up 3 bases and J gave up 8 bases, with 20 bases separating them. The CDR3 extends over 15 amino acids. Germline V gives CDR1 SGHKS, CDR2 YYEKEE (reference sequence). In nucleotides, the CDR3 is TGTGCCAGCAGCTCCGAACAGGGAACGCCCACAGAAGCTTTCTTT. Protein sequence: CASSSEQGTPTEAFF. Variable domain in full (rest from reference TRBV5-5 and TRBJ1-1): DAGVTQSPTHLIKTRGQQVTLRCSPISGHKSVSWYQQVLGQGPQFIFQYYEKEERGRGNFPDRFSARQFPNYSSELNVNALLLGDSALYLCASSSEQGTPTEAFFGQGTRLTVV.

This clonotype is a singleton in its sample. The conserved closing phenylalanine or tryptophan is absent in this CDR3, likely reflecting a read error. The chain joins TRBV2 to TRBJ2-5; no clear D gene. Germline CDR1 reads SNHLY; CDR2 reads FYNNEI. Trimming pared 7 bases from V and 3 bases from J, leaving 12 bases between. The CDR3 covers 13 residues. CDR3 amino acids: CASTEDLEETQYS. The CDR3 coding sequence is TGTGCCAGCACCGAAGACCTCGAAGAGACCCAGTACTCC.

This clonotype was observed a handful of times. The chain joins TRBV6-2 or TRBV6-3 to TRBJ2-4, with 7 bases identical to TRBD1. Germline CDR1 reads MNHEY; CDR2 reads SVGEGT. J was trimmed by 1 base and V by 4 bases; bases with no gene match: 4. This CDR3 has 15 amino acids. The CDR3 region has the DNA TGTGCCAGCAGTTTACAGGGGTCCGCCAAAAACATTCAGTACTTC. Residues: CASSLQGSAKNIQYF.

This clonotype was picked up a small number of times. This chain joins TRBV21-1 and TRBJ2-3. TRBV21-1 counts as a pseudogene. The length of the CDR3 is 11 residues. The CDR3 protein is CASLYTDTQYF. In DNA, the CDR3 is TGTGCCAGCCTATACACAGATACGCAGTATTTT.

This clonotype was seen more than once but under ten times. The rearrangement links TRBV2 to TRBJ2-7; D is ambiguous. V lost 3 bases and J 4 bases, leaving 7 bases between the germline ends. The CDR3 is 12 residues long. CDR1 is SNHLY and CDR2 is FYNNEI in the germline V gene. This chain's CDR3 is CASSDVVYEQYF. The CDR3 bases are TGTGCCAGCAGTGATGTGGTTTACGAGCAGTACTTC.

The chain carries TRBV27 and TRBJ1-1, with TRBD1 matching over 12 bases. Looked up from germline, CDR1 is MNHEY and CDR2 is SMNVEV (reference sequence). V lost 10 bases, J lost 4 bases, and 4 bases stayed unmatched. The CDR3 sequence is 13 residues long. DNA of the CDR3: TGTGCCACCGGGACAGGGGGCCCCACTGAAGCTTTCTTT. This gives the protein CATGTGGPTEAFF.

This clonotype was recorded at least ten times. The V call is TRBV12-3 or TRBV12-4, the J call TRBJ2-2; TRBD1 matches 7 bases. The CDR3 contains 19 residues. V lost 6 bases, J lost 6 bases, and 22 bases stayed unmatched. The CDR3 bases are TGTGCCAGCAGCGAAACAACCGGGACAGCGACCACTATGGCCGGGGAGCTGTTTTTT. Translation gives CASSETTGTATTMAGELFF.

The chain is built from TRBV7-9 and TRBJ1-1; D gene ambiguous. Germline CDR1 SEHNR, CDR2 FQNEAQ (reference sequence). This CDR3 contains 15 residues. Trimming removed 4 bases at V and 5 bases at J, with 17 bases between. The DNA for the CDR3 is TGTGCCAGCAGCTCTTTAATGCCCCGCAGGACTGAAGCTTTCTTT. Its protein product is CASSSLMPRRTEAFF.

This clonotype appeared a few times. The CDR3 DNA sequence: TGTGCCAGCAGCGTTTCTAGTACGGAGACCCAGTACTTC. Its translation: CASSVSSTETQYF. J is TRBJ2-1 and V is TRBV9, with no clear D. The J call may be in error: the DNA end matches TRBJ2-5 better. Germline lookup yields CDR1 SGDLS and CDR2 YYNGEE. The CDR3 is 13 residues long.

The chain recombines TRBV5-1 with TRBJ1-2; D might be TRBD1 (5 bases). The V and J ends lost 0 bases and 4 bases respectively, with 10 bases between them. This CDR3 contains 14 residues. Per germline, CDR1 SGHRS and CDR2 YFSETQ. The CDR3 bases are TGCGCCAGCAGCTTGGATCCGGGGGGCTATGGCTACACCTTC. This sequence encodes CASSLDPGGYGYTF.

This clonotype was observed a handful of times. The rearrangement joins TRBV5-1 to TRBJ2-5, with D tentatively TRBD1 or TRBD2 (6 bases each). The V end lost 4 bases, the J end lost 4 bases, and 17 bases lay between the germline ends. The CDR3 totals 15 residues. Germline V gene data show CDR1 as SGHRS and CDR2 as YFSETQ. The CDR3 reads CASSLGHPGRETQYF. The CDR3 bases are TGCGCCAGCAGCCTGGGACACCCCGGGAGAGAGACCCAGTACTTC. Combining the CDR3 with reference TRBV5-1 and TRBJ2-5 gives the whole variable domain KAGVTQTPRYLIKTRGQQVTLSCSPISGHRSVSWYQQTPGQGLQFLFEYFSETQRNKGNFPGRFSGRQFSNSRSEMNVSTLELGDSALYLCASSLGHPGRETQYFGPGTRLLVL.

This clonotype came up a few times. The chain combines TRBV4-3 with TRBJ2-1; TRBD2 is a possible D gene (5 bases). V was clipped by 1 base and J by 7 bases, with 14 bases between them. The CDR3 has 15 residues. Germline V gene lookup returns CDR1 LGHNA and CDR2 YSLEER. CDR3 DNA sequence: TGCGCCAGCAGCCAAGCCCTTCTAGCTAGTAATGAGCAGTTCTTC. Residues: CASSQALLASNEQFF.

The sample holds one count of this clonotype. CDR3 coding DNA: TGTGCCAGCAGCCCTAGCGGGGTGAACTACAATGAGCAGTTCTTC. Translated, it gives CASSPSGVNYNEQFF. V and J are TRBV25-1 and TRBJ2-1; TRBD2 agrees at 9 bases. V gave up 6 bases and J gave up 3 bases; unmatched junction bases: 6. This CDR3 is built from 15 residues. Germline-derived CDR1 and CDR2 are MGHDK and SYGVNS.

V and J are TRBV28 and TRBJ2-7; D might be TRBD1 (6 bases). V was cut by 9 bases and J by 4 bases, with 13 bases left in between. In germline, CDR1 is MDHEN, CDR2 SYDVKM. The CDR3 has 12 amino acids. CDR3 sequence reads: CARTGFRYEQYF. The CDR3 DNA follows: TGTGCCAGAACAGGGTTTCGGTACGAGCAGTACTTC.